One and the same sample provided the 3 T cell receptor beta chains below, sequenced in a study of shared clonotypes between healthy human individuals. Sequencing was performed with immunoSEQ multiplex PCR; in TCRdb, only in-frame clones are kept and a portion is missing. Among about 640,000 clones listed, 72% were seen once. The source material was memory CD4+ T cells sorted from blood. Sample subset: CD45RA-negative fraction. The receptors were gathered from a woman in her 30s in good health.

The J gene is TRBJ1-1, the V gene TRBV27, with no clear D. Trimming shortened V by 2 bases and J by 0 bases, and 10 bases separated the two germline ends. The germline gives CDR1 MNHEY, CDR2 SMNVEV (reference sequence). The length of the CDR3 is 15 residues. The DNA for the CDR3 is TGTGCCAGCAGTTTAGGAGGTTTCATGAACACTGAAGCTTTCTTT. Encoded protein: CASSLGGFMNTEAFF.

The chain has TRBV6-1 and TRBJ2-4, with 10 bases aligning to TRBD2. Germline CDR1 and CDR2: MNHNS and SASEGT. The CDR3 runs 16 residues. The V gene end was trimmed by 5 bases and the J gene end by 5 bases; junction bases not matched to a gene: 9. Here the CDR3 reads CASSQGGLAGENIQYF. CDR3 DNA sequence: TGTGCCAGCAGTCAAGGGGGGCTAGCGGGAGAAAACATTCAGTACTTC.

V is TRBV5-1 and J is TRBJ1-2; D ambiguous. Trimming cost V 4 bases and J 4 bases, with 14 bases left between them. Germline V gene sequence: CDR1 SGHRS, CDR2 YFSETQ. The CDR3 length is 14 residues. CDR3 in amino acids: CASSPGTDGYGYTF. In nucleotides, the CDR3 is TGCGCCAGCAGCCCGGGAACGGACGGCTATGGCTACACCTTC.